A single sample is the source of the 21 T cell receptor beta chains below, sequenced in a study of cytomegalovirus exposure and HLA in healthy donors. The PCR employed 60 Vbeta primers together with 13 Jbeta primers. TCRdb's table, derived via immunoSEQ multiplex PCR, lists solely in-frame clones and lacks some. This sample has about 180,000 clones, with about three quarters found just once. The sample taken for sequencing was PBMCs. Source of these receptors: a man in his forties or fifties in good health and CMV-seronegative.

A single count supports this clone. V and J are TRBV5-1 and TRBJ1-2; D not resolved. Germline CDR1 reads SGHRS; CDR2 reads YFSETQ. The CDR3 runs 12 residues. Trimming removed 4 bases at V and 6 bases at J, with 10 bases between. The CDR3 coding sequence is TGCGCCAGCAGCCCCCCAGGAAATGGCTACACCTTC. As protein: CASSPPGNGYTF.

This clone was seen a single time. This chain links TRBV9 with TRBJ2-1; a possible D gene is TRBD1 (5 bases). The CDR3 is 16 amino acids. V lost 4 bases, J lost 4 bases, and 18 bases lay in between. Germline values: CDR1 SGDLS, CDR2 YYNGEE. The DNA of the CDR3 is TGTGCCAGCAGCCCTACCGGCGAGACAGCATACAATGAGCAGTTCTTC. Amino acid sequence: CASSPTGETAYNEQFF.

The CDR3 reads CASSLGGPNTGELFF. The CDR3 DNA follows: TGTGCCAGCAGCTTAGGGGGCCCTAACACCGGGGAGCTGTTTTTT. The chain links TRBV7-9 to TRBJ2-2; perhaps TRBD1 as D (5 bases). CDR3 length equals 15 residues. Between the trimmed V and J ends, which lost 1 base and 2 bases, there was a span of 8 bases. Germline V gene data show CDR1 as SEHNR and CDR2 as FQNEAQ (reference sequence).

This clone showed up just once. The CDR3 bases are TGTGCCAGCAGCTTGACTAGCGGGAACTCAGATACGCAGTATTTT. Amino acid sequence: CASSLTSGNSDTQYF. The chain combines TRBV6-4 with TRBJ2-3, with 11 bases matching TRBD2. Germline V gene lookup returns CDR1 MRHNA and CDR2 SNTAGT. CDR3 length equals 15 residues. V was clipped by 6 bases and J by 4 bases; unmatched bases: 6.

CDR3 DNA sequence: TGTGCTAGTGGTTTGGCCGGGGGGGTTTACACCGGGGAGCTGTTTTTT. Its protein is CASGLAGGVYTGELFF. The chain couples TRBV12-5 to TRBJ2-2, with 8 bases that match TRBD2. The CDR3 extends over 16 amino acids. Looked up from germline, CDR1 is LGHNT and CDR2 is FRNRAP. The ends lost 1 base at V and 3 bases at J; junction bases unmatched: 4.

The CDR3 DNA reads TGTGCCAGCAGCGTACTCGGGACAGGGCCTGGGGACACCATATATTTT. Its protein product is CASSVLGTGPGDTIYF. The chain uses TRBV9 and TRBJ1-3, with 9 bases fitting TRBD1. CDR3 length equals 16 residues. V lost 1 base, J lost 8 bases, and 10 bases stayed unmatched. Per the germline V gene, CDR1 is SGDLS and CDR2 is YYNGEE.

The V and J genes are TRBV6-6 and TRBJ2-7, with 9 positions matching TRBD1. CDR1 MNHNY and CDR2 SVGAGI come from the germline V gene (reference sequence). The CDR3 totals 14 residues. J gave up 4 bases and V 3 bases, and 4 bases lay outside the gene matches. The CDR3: CASSYLTGGYEQYF. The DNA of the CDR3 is TGTGCCAGCAGTTATCTGACAGGGGGGTACGAGCAGTACTTC.

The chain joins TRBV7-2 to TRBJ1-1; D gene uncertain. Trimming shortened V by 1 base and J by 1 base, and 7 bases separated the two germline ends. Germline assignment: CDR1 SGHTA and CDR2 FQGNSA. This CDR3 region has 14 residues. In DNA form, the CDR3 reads TGTGCCAGCAGCTTAGTCGAGAAGAACACTGAAGCTTTCTTT. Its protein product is CASSLVEKNTEAFF.

Written as DNA, the CDR3 is TGTGCCAGCAGCTTCGGGATTAACTATGGCTACACCTTC. This encodes CASSFGINYGYTF. V gene TRBV7-9 combines with J gene TRBJ1-2; D gene ambiguous. This CDR3 comprises 13 residues. The V and J ends lost 3 bases and 1 base respectively, with 6 bases between them. Germline V gene data show CDR1 as SEHNR and CDR2 as FQNEAQ (reference sequence).

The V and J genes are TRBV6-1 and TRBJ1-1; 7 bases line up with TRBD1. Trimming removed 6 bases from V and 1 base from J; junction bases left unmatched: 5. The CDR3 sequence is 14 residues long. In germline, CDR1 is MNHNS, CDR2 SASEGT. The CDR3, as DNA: TGTGCCAGCAGAGCTCGGGACAGGAACACTGAAGCTTTCTTT. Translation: CASRARDRNTEAFF.

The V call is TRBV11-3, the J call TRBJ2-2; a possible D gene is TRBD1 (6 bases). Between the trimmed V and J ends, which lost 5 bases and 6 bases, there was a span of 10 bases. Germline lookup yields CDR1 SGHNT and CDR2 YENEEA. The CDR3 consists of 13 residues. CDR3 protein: CASSAEGAGELFF. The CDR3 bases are TGTGCCAGCAGCGCTGAGGGGGCCGGGGAGCTGTTTTTT.

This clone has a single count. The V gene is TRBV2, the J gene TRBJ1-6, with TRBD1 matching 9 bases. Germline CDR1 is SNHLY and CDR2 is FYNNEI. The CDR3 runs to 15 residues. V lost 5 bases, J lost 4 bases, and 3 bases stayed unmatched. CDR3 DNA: TGTGCCAGCAGTAACAGGGGGCGATATAATTCACCCCTCCACTTT. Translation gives CASSNRGRYNSPLHF.

This CDR3 is CASSLSGVYGDTQYF. Written as DNA, the CDR3 is TGCGCCAGCAGCTTGTCGGGGGTATATGGAGATACGCAGTATTTT. The chain couples TRBV5-1 to TRBJ2-3, with D maybe TRBD2 (6 bases). The V end was cut by 1 base, the J end by 5 bases, with 14 bases between. The CDR3 has 15 residues. CDR1 and CDR2 from the germline V gene are SGHRS and YFSETQ.

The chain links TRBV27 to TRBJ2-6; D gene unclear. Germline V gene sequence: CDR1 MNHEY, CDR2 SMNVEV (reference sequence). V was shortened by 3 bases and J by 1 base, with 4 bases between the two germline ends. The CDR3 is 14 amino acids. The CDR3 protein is CASSFSSGANVLTF. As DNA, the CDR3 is TGTGCCAGCAGTTTTAGTTCTGGGGCCAACGTCCTGACTTTC. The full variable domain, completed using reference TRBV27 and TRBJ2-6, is EAQVTQNPRYLITVTGKKLTVTCSQNMNHEYMSWYRQDPGLGLRQIYYSMNVEVTDKGDVPEGYKVSRKEKRNFPLILESPSPNQTSLYFCASSFSSGANVLTFGAGSRLTVL.

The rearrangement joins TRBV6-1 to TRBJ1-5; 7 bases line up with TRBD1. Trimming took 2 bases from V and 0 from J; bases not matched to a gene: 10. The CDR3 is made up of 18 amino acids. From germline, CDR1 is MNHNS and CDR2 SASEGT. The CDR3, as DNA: TGTGCCAGCAGTGAAATCGGGGGACAGATCTTTAGCAATCAGCCCCAGCATTTT. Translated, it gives CASSEIGGQIFSNQPQHF.

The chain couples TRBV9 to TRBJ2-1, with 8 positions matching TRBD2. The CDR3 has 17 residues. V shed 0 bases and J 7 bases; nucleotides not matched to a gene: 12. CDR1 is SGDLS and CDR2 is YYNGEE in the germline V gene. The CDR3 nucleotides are TGTGCCAGCAGCGTAGGGGGGGGTGAGACTAGCGCTAATGAGCAGTTCTTC. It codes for CASSVGGGETSANEQFF.

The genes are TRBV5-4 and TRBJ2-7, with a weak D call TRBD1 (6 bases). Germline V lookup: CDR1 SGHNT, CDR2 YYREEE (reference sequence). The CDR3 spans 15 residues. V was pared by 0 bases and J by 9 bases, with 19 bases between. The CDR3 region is CASSLGGTTPTGQYF. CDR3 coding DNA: TGTGCCAGCAGCTTGGGGGGGACAACCCCTACGGGGCAGTACTTC.

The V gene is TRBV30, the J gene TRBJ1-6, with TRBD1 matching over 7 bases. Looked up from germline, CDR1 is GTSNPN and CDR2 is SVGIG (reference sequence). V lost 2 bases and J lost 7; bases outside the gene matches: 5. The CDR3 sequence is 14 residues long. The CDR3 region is CAWSLRGQNSPLHF. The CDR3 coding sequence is TGTGCCTGGAGTTTGAGGGGGCAAAATTCACCCCTCCACTTT.

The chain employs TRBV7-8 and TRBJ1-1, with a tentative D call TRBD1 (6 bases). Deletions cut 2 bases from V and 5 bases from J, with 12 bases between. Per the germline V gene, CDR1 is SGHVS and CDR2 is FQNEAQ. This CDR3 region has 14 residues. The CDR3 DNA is TGTGCCAGCAGCTTAAACAGGGCGGCGACTGAAGCTTTCTTT. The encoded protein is CASSLNRAATEAFF. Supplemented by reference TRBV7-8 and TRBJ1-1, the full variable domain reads GAGVSQSPRYKVAKRGQDVALRCDPISGHVSLFWYQQALGQGPEFLTYFQNEAQLDKSGLPSDRFFAERPEGSVSTLKIQRTQQEDSAVYLCASSLNRAATEAFFGQGTRLTVV.

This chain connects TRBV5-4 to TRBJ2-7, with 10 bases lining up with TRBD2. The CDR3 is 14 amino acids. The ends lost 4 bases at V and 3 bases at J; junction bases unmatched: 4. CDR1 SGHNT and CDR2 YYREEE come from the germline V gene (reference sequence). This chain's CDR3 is CASSPRTSGYEQYF. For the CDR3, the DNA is TGTGCCAGCAGCCCGAGGACTAGCGGCTACGAGCAGTACTTC.

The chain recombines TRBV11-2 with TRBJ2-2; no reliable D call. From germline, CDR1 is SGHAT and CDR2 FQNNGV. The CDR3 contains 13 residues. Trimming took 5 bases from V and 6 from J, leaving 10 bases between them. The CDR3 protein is CASSLNSPGELFF. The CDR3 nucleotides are TGTGCCAGCAGCCTAAATTCCCCCGGGGAGCTGTTTTTT.